The T cell receptor beta chain under discussion was sequenced for a study of blood T cell repertoires in COVID-19 (dated by TCRdb to 2018 to 2020). Turning to the overall study: The collaborator samples originated in the United States, Italy and Spain and spanned the acute and convalescent phases of COVID-19. The material from the prospective study consisted of cDNA or gDNA derived from T cells, B-cell-depleted T cells, or PBMCs. The dataset comprised deeply sampled blood TCRbeta repertoires from subjects exposed to, actively infected with, or recovered from COVID-19. The repertoires were made available in a free public database intended to serve as a resource for research on the immune response to SARS-CoV-2. Samples were obtained from the ongoing ImmuneRACE study (first 160 participants) and from 950 to 1,500 subjects provided by 6 global collaborators. Nearly every sample came with metadata listing a de-identified subject ID, COVID-19 status, age in years and sex. Where available, HLA class I and class II types were obtained from metadata supplied by the sample provider rather than from assay-based typing. Beyond this particular receptor, the publication reports: How much clinical and demographic metadata was included differed by source and by participant, and the metadata was provided uncurated.

Another Seattle source contributed samples from volunteer blood donors who had recovered from COVID-19. Collaborating institutions collected whole blood in K2EDTA tubes following their own protocols. Collaborator samples were shipped for TCRbeta analysis as frozen whole blood, isolated PBMCs, or DNA extracted from either sample type. As for this clone: No antigen is known for it. No base quality values were provided; no much bigger clone lies one nucleotide off.

From the germline V gene, CDR1 is KGHSH and CDR2 is LQKENI. The CDR3 spans 15 residues, from the cysteine through the phenylalanine. Only the CDR3 DNA is retained, 45 bases long and in frame from the first base. V is shortened by 6 bases, J by 3 bases, and the region joining them spans 15 bases. TCRbeta CDR3 regions were amplified from genomic DNA using the immunoSEQ Assay, a bias-controlled multiplex PCR. On the study's bioinformatics: The number of nucleated cells in each sample was estimated from the amplification of reference gene primers within the assay. To quantify the absolute abundance of each unique TCRbeta CDR3 rearrangement, sequence reads were collapsed and filtered. For each sample, productive Simpson clonality was calculated by taking the square root of Simpson's diversity index across productive rearrangements. TCRdb holds this immuneACCESS table with in-frame rearrangements only. Some clones are missing; in checked studies, unresolved V genes explain under half, and the rest has no known cause. Clone size and the V and J calls come from that table; the DNA yielded D and trimming. The sample includes approximately 260,000 clones, with 83% observed a single time. The top ten hold about 4.5% of the sample.

The TCR originated in a man aged 60 to 69 who had recovered from COVID-19. The sample consisted of peripheral blood. The chain employs TRBV18 and TRBJ1-5; a confident D gene designation cannot be given. The CDR3 is CASSSLAGDNQPQHF. The DNA is TGTGCCAGCTCTTCCTTGGCAGGCGACAATCAGCCCCAGCATTTT. Full variable domain (CDR3 extended with the reference TRBV18 and TRBJ1-5 proteins): NAGVMQNPRHLVRRRGQEARLRCSPMKGHSHVYWYRQLPEEGLKFMVYLQKENIIDESGMPKERFSAEFPKEGPSILRIQQVVRGDSAAYFCASSSLAGDNQPQHFGDGTRLSIL.